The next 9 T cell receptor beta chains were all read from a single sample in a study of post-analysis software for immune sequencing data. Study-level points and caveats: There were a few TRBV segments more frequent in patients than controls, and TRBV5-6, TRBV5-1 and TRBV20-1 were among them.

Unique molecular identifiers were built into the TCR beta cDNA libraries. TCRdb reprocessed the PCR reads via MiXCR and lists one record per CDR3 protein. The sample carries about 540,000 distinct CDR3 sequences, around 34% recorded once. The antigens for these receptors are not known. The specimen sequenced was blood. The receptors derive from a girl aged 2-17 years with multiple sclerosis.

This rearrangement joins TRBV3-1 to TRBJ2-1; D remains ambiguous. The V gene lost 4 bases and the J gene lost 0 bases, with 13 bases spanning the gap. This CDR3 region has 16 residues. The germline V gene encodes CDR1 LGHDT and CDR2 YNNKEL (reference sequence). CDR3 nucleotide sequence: TGTGCCAGCAGCCCTGAGTACGGGCTCTCCTACAATGAGCAGTTCTTC. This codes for CASSPEYGLSYNEQFF.

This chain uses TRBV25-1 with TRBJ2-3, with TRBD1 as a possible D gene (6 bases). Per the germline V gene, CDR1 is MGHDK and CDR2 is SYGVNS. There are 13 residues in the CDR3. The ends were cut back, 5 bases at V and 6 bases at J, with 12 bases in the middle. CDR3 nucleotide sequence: TGTGCCAGCAGTTCACAGGGTCAGGATACGCAGTATTTT. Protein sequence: CASSSQGQDTQYF.

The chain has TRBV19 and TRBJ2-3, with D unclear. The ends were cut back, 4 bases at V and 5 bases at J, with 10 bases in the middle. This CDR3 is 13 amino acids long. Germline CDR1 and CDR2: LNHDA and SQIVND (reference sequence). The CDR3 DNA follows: TGTGCCAGTAGTAGTTGGGGTCTAGATACGCAGTATTTT. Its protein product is CASSSWGLDTQYF.

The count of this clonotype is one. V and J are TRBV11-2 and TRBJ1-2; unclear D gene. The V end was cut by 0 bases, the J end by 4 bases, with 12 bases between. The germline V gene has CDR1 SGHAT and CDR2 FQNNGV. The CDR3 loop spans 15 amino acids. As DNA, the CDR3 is TGTGCCAGCAGCTTAGATTCGGGCGGTGGCTATGGCTACACCTTC. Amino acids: CASSLDSGGGYGYTF. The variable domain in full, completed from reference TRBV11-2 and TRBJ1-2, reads EAGVAQSPRYKIIEKRQSVAFWCNPISGHATLYWYQQILGQGPKLLIQFQNNGVVDDSQLPKDRFSAERLKGVDSTLKIQPAKLEDSAVYLCASSLDSGGGYGYTFGSGTRLTVV.

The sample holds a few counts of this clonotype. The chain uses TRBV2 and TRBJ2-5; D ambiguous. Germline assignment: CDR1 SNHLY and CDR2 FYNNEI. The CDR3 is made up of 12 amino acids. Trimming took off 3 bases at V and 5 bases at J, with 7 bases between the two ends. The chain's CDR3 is CASSDLEETQYF. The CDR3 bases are TGTGCCAGCAGTGACCTTGAGGAGACCCAGTACTTC. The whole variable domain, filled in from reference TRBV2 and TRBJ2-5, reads EPEVTQTPSHQVTQMGQEVILRCVPISNHLYFYWYRQILGQKVEFLVSFYNNEISEKSEIFDDQFSVERPDGSNFTLKIRSTKLEDSAMYFCASSDLEETQYFGPGTRLLVL.

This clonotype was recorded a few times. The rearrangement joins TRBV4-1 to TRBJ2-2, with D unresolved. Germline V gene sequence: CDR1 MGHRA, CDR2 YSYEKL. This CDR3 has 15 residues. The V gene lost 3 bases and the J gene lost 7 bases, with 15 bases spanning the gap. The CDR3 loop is CASSQKKRSDGELFF. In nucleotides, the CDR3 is TGCGCCAGCAGCCAGAAGAAAAGGTCTGACGGGGAGCTGTTTTTT.

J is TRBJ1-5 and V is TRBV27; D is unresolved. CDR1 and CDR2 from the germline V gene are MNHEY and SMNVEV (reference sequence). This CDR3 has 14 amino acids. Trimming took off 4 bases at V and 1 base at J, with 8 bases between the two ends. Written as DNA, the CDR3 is TGTGCCAGCAGTTCGGGGTGGAGCAATCAGCCCCAGCATTTT. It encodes CASSSGWSNQPQHF.

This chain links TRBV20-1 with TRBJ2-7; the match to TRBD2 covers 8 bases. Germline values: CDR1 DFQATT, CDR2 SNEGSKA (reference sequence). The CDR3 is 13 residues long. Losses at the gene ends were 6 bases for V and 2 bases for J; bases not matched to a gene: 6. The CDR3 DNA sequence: TGCAGTGCGCTCTCGCGGGGGGCCTACGAGCAGTACTTC. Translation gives CSALSRGAYEQYF.

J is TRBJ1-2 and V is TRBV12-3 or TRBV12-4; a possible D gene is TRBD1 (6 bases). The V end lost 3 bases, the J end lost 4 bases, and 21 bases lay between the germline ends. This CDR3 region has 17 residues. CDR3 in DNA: TGTGCCAGCAGTTTTTCTGGACTGGGGGGCGCGGGCTATGGCTACACCTTC. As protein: CASSFSGLGGAGYGYTF.